Listed below are T cell receptor beta chains from one sample, sequenced in a study of blood T cell repertoires in COVID-19. TCRdb's table, derived via immunoSEQ multiplex PCR, lists solely in-frame clones and lacks some. This sample yields 250,000 to 350,000 clones, of which 88% are seen a single time; 11% belongs to the top ten. The sample comprised peripheral blood. These receptor sequences come from a woman aged 30 to 39 with COVID-19, enrolled during active disease. Each CDR3 is given with its conserved first and last residue. The D gene is left open where the match is weak. Where a row states a size, it is once, few, many or the class of an expanded clone; other rows omit it.

size | length | J | D | V | CDR3 | DNA
. | 17 | TRBJ2-4 | TRBD1 | TRBV11-2 | CASSDLGPRDRLNIQYF | TGTGCCAGCAGCGACTTAGGGCCCCGGGACAGATTAAACATTCAGTACTTC
once | 14 | TRBJ1-3 | . | TRBV28 | CASKEQGHQDTIYF | TGTGCCAGCAAGGAACAGGGTCACCAAGACACCATATATTTT
. | 13 | TRBJ2-1 | . | TRBV28 | CASRGIGSNEQFF | TGTGCCAGCAGAGGTATCGGGTCCAATGAGCAGTTCTTC
. | 14 | TRBJ1-5 | TRBD1 | TRBV5-1 | CASSLAGTGQPQHF | TGCGCCAGCAGCTTGGCCGGGACAGGTCAGCCCCAGCATTTT
once | 13 | TRBJ1-6 | . | TRBV10-2 | CASSEGGNSPLHF | TGCGCCAGCAGTGAGGGGGGGAATTCACCCCTCCACTTT
once | 14 | TRBJ2-1 | TRBD2 | TRBV11-2 | CASALAGGLNEQFF | TGTGCCAGCGCTCTAGCGGGAGGTTTAAATGAGCAGTTCTTC
. | 15 | TRBJ1-5 | TRBD1 | TRBV28 | CASSPRGRRAKPQHF | TGTGCCAGCAGTCCGAGGGGGCGCAGGGCGAAGCCCCAGCATTTT
once | 16 | TRBJ1-3 | TRBD1 | TRBV9 | CASSAPDRGLGNTIYF | TGTGCCAGCAGCGCCCCGGACAGGGGGCTCGGAAACACCATATATTTT
few | 17 | TRBJ2-2 | . | TRBV4-3 | CASSQDGSRPNTGELFF | TGCGCCAGCAGCCAAGATGGGTCCAGGCCGAACACCGGGGAGCTGTTTTTT
. | 12 | TRBJ1-5 | . | TRBV7-9 | CASSLSNQPQHF | TGTGCCAGCAGCTTATCAAATCAGCCCCAGCATTTT
. | 15 | TRBJ2-5 | TRBD1 | TRBV7-3 | CASSLIAGGQETQYF | TGTGCCAGCAGCTTAATAGCAGGGGGCCAAGAGACCCAGTACTTC
. | 13 | TRBJ2-2 | . | TRBV6-2/TRBV6-3 | CASSYGGTGELFF | TGTGCCAGCAGTTATGGCGGTACCGGGGAGCTGTTTTTT
once | 14 | TRBJ2-2 | . | TRBV7-9 | CASSLALGAGELFF | TGTGCCAGCAGCTTAGCCCTAGGGGCCGGGGAGCTGTTTTTT
. | 13 | TRBJ2-5 | . | TRBV5-6 | CASSLGGEETQYF | TGTGCCAGCAGCTTGGGGGGCGAAGAGACCCAGTACTTC
. | 14 | TRBJ2-7 | . | TRBV2 | CASSVVDWTYEQYF | TGTGCCAGCAGTGTAGTGGACTGGACCTACGAGCAGTACTTC
. | 14 | TRBJ1-5 | . | TRBV24-1 | CATSDWTGNQPQHF | TGTGCCACCAGTGATTGGACAGGCAATCAGCCCCAGCATTTT
. | 15 | TRBJ1-5 | . | TRBV10-2 | CASSVGAGGNQPQHF | TGCGCCAGCAGTGTGGGGGCGGGGGGCAATCAGCCCCAGCATTTT
. | 13 | TRBJ1-6 | . | TRBV29-1 | CSVSEGTGSPLHF | TGCAGCGTGAGTGAGGGAACTGGTTCACCCCTCCACTTT
. | 15 | TRBJ1-2 | . | TRBV7-6 | CASSPQPQANYGYTF | TGTGCCAGCAGCCCACAGCCTCAAGCTAACTATGGCTACACCTTC
few | 13 | TRBJ2-3 | . | TRBV19 | CAPEVRDTDTQYF | TGTGCTCCCGAGGTCAGGGACACAGATACGCAGTATTTT
. | 12 | TRBJ1-2 | . | TRBV3-1/TRBV3-2 | CASSAGLYGYTF | TGTGCCAGCAGCGCAGGGCTCTATGGCTACACCTTC
. | 12 | TRBJ2-1 | . | TRBV11-1 | CASSLVYNEQFF | TGTGCCAGCAGCCTCGTCTACAATGAGCAGTTCTTC
few | 15 | TRBJ2-7 | . | TRBV6-1 | CASSEWFDKAYEQYF | TGTGCCAGCAGTGAATGGTTTGACAAAGCCTACGAGCAGTACTTC
. | 13 | TRBJ1-5 | . | TRBV2 | CASSEARGGPQHF | TGTGCCAGCAGTGAAGCGCGGGGAGGGCCCCAGCATTTT
once | 16 | TRBJ2-1 | TRBD2 | TRBV19 | CASSGGLGSSYNEQFF | TGTGCCAGTAGTGGCGGACTAGGCTCCTCCTACAATGAGCAGTTCTTC
. | 13 | TRBJ2-1 | . | TRBV4-1 | CASSQPPSLKQFF | TGCGCCAGCAGCCAGCCCCCGAGCCTTAAGCAGTTCTTC
. | 14 | TRBJ1-4 | . | TRBV6-6 | CASSPVGTNEKLFF | TGTGCCAGCAGCCCGGTGGGCACTAATGAAAAACTGTTTTTT
. | 15 | TRBJ2-2 | . | TRBV27 | CASSSSGGWTGELFF | TGTGCCAGCAGTTCCTCTGGGGGCTGGACCGGGGAGCTGTTTTTT
once | 16 | TRBJ1-6 | . | TRBV18 | CASSPTSDRTNSPLHF | TGTGCCAGCTCGCCGACCTCTGACAGAACGAATTCACCCCTCCACTTT
. | 11 | TRBJ2-7 | . | TRBV30 | CAWSEADEQYF | TGTGCCTGGAGTGAGGCGGACGAGCAGTACTTC
. | 15 | TRBJ1-2 | TRBD1 | TRBV9 | CASSPQDRARDGYTF | TGTGCCAGCAGCCCCCAGGACAGGGCAAGAGACGGCTACACCTTC
once | 17 | TRBJ2-3 | TRBD2 | TRBV7-9 | CASSHLGDVAGTDTQYF | TGTGCCAGCAGCCATTTAGGGGACGTAGCGGGGACAGATACGCAGTATTTT
few | 15 | TRBJ2-3 | . | TRBV5-1 | CASRAPGIGTDTQYF | TGCGCCAGCAGGGCACCCGGGATAGGGACAGATACGCAGTATTTT
. | 12 | TRBJ2-7 | TRBD1 | TRBV28 | CASSPDRVILYF | TGTGCCAGCAGCCCCGACAGGGTCATATTGTACTTC
. | 13 | TRBJ1-1 | . | TRBV29-1 | CSVEWDMDTEAFF | TGCAGCGTTGAATGGGACATGGACACTGAAGCTTTCTTT
. | 15 | TRBJ1-2 | . | TRBV6-5 | CASSYAGPRFYGYTF | TGTGCCAGCAGTTACGCGGGACCCCGCTTCTATGGCTACACCTTC
. | 14 | TRBJ2-1 | TRBD1 | TRBV6-5 | CASSWGQGGTEQFF | TGTGCCAGCAGTTGGGGACAGGGAGGAACTGAGCAGTTCTTC
. | 12 | TRBJ1-5 | . | TRBV12-3/TRBV12-4 | CASSPSHQPQHF | TGTGCCAGCAGTCCATCCCATCAGCCCCAGCATTTT
. | 14 | TRBJ1-1 | . | TRBV18 | CASSPPITGSEAFF | TGTGCCAGCTCACCACCGATCACGGGGAGTGAAGCTTTCTTT
. | 16 | TRBJ1-2 | . | TRBV18 | CASSPLNQGLDYGYTF | TGTGCCAGCTCACCACTTAATCAGGGGTTGGACTATGGCTACACCTTC
. | 16 | TRBJ2-7 | . | TRBV4-1 | CASSQVGGGLSYEQYF | TGCGCCAGCAGCCAAGTGGGGGGAGGCCTCTCCTACGAGCAGTACTTC
. | 14 | TRBJ1-4 | . | TRBV28 | CASTKQLGAEKLFF | TGTGCCAGCACGAAACAACTGGGGGCGGAAAAACTGTTTTTT
once | 15 | TRBJ2-3 | . | TRBV4-1 | CASSQSVREGDTQYF | TGCGCCAGCAGCCAATCAGTACGGGAAGGGGATACGCAGTATTTT
. | 16 | TRBJ2-7 | . | TRBV6-6 | CASSYHPSGVVYEQYF | TGTGCCAGCAGCTATCACCCATCGGGAGTAGTATATGAGCAGTACTTC
. | 15 | TRBJ2-1 | TRBD2 | TRBV28 | CASLETSGIHDEQFF | TGTGCCAGCTTGGAGACTAGCGGGATTCACGATGAGCAGTTCTTC
. | 14 | TRBJ2-3 | TRBD2 | TRBV7-9 | CASAPLGEGDTQYF | TGTGCCAGCGCCCCGCTCGGGGAGGGAGATACGCAGTATTTT
. | 16 | TRBJ2-1 | TRBD1 | TRBV9 | CASSAPPGQGDNEQFF | TGTGCCAGCAGCGCCCCCCCGGGACAGGGGGACAATGAGCAGTTCTTC
few | 13 | TRBJ2-7 | . | TRBV28 | CASTRGFRYEQYF | TGTGCCAGCACCCGGGGGTTCCGATACGAGCAGTACTTC
. | 14 | TRBJ1-5 | TRBD1 | TRBV19 | CASSIQGAPQPQHF | TGTGCCAGTAGTATACAGGGGGCACCTCAGCCCCAGCATTTT